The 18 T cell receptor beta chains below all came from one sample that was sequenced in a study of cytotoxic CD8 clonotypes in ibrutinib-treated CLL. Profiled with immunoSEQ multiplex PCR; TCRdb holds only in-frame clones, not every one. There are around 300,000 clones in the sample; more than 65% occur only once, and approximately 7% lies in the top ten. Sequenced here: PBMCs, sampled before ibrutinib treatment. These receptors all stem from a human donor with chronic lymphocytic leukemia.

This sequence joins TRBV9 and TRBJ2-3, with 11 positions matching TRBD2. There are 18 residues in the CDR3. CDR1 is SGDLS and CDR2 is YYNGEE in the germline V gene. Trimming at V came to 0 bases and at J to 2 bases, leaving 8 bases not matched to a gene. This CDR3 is CASSVATSGSPITDTQYF. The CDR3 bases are TGTGCCAGCAGCGTAGCTACTAGCGGGAGCCCTATCACAGATACGCAGTATTTT.

The CDR3 DNA sequence: TGTGCCAGCAGCTTATTAAGAGGCAATGAGCAGTTCTTC. Protein: CASSLLRGNEQFF. The gene calls are TRBV7-3 and TRBJ2-1; no reliable D call. Germline CDR1 reads SGHTA; CDR2 reads FQGTGA. The CDR3 totals 13 residues. V was trimmed by 2 bases and J by 6 bases, leaving 8 bases between them.

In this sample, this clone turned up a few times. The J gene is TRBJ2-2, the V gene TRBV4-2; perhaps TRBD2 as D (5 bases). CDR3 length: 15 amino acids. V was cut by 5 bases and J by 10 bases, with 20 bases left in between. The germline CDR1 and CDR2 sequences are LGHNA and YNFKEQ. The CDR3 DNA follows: TGTGCCAGCAGCATAGGAGGCAGCTCGTCCGAGGAGCTGTTTTTT. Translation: CASSIGGSSSEELFF.

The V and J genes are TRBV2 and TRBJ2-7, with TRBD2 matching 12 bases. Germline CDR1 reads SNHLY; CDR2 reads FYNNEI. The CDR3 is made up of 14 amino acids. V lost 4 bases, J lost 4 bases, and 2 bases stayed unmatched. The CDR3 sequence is CASSGLAGVYEQYF. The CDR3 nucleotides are TGTGCCAGCAGTGGACTAGCGGGAGTGTACGAGCAGTACTTC.

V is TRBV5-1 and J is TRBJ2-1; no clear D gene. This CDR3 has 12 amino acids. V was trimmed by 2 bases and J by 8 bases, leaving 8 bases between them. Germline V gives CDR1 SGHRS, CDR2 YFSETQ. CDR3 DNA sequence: TGCGCCAGCAGCTTTGGCGCGTATGAGCAGTTCTTC. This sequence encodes CASSFGAYEQFF.

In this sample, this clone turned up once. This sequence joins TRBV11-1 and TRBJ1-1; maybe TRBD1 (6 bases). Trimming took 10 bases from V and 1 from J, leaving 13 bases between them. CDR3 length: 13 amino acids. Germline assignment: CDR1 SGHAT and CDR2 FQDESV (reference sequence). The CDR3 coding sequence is TGTGCCACGTTGGGGGGCCGGAACACTGAAGCTTTCTTT. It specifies CATLGGRNTEAFF.

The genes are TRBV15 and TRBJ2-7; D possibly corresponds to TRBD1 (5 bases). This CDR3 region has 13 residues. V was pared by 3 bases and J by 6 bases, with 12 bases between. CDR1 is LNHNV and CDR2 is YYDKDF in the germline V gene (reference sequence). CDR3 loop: CATSSREVGEQYF. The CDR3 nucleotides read TGTGCCACCAGCAGCAGGGAAGTGGGCGAGCAGTACTTC.

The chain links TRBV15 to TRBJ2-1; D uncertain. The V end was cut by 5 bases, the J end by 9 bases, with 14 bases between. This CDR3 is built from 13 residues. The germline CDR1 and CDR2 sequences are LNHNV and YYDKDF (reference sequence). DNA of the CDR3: TGTGCCACCAGCTTAGCCAGAACTTTTGAGCAGTTCTTC. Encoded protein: CATSLARTFEQFF.

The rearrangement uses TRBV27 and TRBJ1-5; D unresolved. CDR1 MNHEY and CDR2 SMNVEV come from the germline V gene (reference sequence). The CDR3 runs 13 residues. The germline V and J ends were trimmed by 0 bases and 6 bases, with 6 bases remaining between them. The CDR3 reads CASSLSGVQPQHF. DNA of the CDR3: TGTGCCAGCAGTTTATCTGGTGTTCAGCCCCAGCATTTT.

The CDR3 DNA reads TGTGCCAGCAGTTGGGGGGGGCTCACCGGGGAGCTGTTTTTT. Translated: CASSWGGLTGELFF. The chain carries TRBV27 and TRBJ2-2; maybe TRBD2 (7 bases). Germline CDR1 and CDR2: MNHEY and SMNVEV (reference sequence). Trimming left V 4 bases short and J 4 bases short, with 10 bases between. The CDR3 covers 14 residues.

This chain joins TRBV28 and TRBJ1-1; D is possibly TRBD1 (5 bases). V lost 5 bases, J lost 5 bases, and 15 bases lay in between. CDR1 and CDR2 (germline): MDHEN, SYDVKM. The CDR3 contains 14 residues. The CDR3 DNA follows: TGTGCCAGCAGTCCCGGACACCCGGGGACTGAAGCTTTCTTT. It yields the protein CASSPGHPGTEAFF.

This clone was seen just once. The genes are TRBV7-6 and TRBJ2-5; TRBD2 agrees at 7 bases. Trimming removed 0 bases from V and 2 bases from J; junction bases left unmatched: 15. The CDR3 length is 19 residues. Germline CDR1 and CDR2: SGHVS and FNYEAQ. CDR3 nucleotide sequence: TGTGCCAGCAGCTTAGCTTCGTCGACGCTAGCGGAAGAGCAAGAGACCCAGTACTTC. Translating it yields CASSLASSTLAEEQETQYF. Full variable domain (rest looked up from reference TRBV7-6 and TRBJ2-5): GAGVSQSPRYKVTKRGQDVALRCDPISGHVSLYWYRQALGQGPEFLTYFNYEAQQDKSGLPNDRFSAERPEGSISTLTIQRTEQRDSAMYRCASSLASSTLAEEQETQYFGPGTRLLVL.

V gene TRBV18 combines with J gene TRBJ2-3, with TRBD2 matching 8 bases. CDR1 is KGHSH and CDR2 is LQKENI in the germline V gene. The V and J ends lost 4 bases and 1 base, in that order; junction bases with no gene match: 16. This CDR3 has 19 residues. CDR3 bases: TGTGCCAGCTCACGGTCAACGACCGGGACTAGAACTCGCACAGATACGCAGTATTTT. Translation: CASSRSTTGTRTRTDTQYF.

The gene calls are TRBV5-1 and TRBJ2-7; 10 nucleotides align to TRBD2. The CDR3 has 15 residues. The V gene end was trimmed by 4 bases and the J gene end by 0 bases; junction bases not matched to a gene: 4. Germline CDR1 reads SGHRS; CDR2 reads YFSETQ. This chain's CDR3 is CASSRGLASSYEQYF. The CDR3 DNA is TGCGCCAGCAGCAGGGGACTAGCGAGCTCCTACGAGCAGTACTTC.

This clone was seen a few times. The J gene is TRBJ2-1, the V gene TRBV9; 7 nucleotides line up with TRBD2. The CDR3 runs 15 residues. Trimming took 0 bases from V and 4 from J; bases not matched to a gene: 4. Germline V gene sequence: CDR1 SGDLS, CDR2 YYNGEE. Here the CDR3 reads CASSVVGGMYNEQFF. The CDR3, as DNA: TGTGCCAGCAGCGTAGTGGGAGGGATGTACAATGAGCAGTTCTTC.

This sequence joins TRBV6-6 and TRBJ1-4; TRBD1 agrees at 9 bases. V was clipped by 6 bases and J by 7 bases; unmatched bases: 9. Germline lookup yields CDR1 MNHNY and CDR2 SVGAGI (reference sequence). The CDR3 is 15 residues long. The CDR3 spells CASRARRTGVEKLFF. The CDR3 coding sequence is TGTGCCAGCAGAGCCCGGAGGACAGGGGTTGAAAAACTGTTTTTT.

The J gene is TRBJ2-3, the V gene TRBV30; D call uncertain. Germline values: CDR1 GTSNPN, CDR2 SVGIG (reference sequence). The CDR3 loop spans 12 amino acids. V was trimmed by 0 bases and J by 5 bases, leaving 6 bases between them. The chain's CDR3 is CAWSVPIDTQYF. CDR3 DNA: TGTGCCTGGAGTGTACCGATAGATACGCAGTATTTT.

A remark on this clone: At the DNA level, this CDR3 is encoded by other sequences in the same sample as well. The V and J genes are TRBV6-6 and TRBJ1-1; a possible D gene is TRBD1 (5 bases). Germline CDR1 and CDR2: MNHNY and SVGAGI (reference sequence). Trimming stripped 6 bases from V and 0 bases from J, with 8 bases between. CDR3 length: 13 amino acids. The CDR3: CASRRGLNTEAFF. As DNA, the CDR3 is TGTGCCAGCAGGAGGGGACTGAACACTGAAGCTTTCTTT.